The 12 T cell receptor beta chains presented below share a single source sample, sequenced in a study of cytomegalovirus exposure and HLA in healthy donors. 60 Vbeta and 13 Jbeta primers were used in PCR. Sequenced by immunoSEQ multiplex PCR; TCRdb stores in-frame clones only, minus some. The data show roughly 110,000 clones, about 81% seen once. Sequences were obtained from PBMCs. Receptors were obtained from a male donor in good health and CMV-seropositive.

The CDR3 nucleotides read TGTGCCAGCAGCTTACTGTCGGGACAGAGGTTCTACGAGCAGTACTTC. This encodes CASSLLSGQRFYEQYF. J is TRBJ2-7 and V is TRBV7-8; 7 positions match TRBD1. CDR1 SGHVS and CDR2 FQNEAQ come from the germline V gene. Unmatched junction bases numbered 10, after V lost 2 bases and J lost 3 bases. This CDR3 comprises 16 residues. The full variable domain, with the rest looked up from reference TRBV7-8 and TRBJ2-7, is GAGVSQSPRYKVAKRGQDVALRCDPISGHVSLFWYQQALGQGPEFLTYFQNEAQLDKSGLPSDRFFAERPEGSVSTLKIQRTQQEDSAVYLCASSLLSGQRFYEQYFGPGTRLTVT.

This chain joins TRBV4-3 and TRBJ1-2; D remains ambiguous. The germline V gene has CDR1 LGHNA and CDR2 YSLEER. V was shortened by 0 bases and J by 7 bases, with 18 bases between the two germline ends. The CDR3 is 16 amino acids. In DNA, the CDR3 is TGCGCCAGCAGCCAAGATGTTGCTGGGCAACGGGGTGGCTACACCTTC. It codes for CASSQDVAGQRGGYTF.

The chain links TRBV7-9 to TRBJ1-1, with 10 bases lining up with TRBD1. Losses at the gene ends were 5 bases for V and 1 base for J; bases not matched to a gene: 10. Germline lookup yields CDR1 SEHNR and CDR2 FQNEAQ (reference sequence). The CDR3 covers 17 residues. CDR3 nucleotides: TGTGCCAGCAGCCCTCGACAGGGGGCGGCCTGGAACACTGAAGCTTTCTTT. Its protein is CASSPRQGAAWNTEAFF.

A remark on this clone: The sample contains more than one DNA sequence encoding this CDR3. The V gene is TRBV18, the J gene TRBJ1-1; a weak D match, TRBD1 (6 bases). The germline V gene encodes CDR1 KGHSH and CDR2 LQKENI. The CDR3 extends over 15 amino acids. V gave up 4 bases and J gave up 4 bases, with 16 bases separating them. This CDR3 reads CASSRGRDTATEAFF. CDR3 nucleotides: TGTGCCAGCTCACGTGGCCGGGACACCGCCACTGAAGCTTTCTTT.

V and J are TRBV27 and TRBJ2-7, with D perhaps matching TRBD2 (6 bases). Trimming cost V 3 bases and J 2 bases, with 32 bases left between them. Looked up from germline, CDR1 is MNHEY and CDR2 is SMNVEV (reference sequence). The CDR3 runs 21 residues. The DNA for the CDR3 is TGTGCCAGCAGTTTTCAGCTAGCGAGTCGAGGGGTTAGCGACCTAACCTACGAGCAGTACTTC. Protein product: CASSFQLASRGVSDLTYEQYF.

This rearrangement joins TRBV5-6 to TRBJ2-7, with TRBD2 identical over 7 bases. With V trimmed by 3 bases and J by 5 bases, 20 bases remained unmatched. The germline V gene has CDR1 SGHDT and CDR2 YYEEEE. There are 18 residues in the CDR3. CDR3 protein: CASSWISLRGGRPNEQYF. In DNA, the CDR3 is TGTGCCAGCAGCTGGATTTCCCTTCGCGGGGGTCGACCCAACGAGCAGTACTTC.

The CDR3 sequence is CASSQVRPTEGSLGQHF. The CDR3, as DNA: TGCGCCAGCAGCCAAGTTCGTCCAACAGAGGGTTCTTTAGGTCAGCATTTT. The J gene is TRBJ1-5, the V gene TRBV4-1; no firm D call. This CDR3 is 17 amino acids long. Germline lookup yields CDR1 MGHRA and CDR2 YSYEKL. V lost 1 base, J lost 13 bases, and 26 bases lay in between.

V is TRBV29-1 and J is TRBJ1-1; D gene uncertain. The V gene's germline CDR1 is SQVTM and CDR2 ANQGSEA. The CDR3 consists of 14 residues. Trimming pared 5 bases from V and 1 base from J, leaving 14 bases between. CDR3 bases: TGCAGCGTTTATGATAGGAGGTCGAACACTGAAGCTTTCTTT. Residues: CSVYDRRSNTEAFF.

This clone turned up a few times. The chain uses TRBV29-1 and TRBJ2-7; no firm D call. CDR1 and CDR2 from the germline V gene are SQVTM and ANQGSEA. The length of the CDR3 is 12 residues. With 7 bases removed from V and 3 bases from J, the gap between germline ends came to 13 bases. The CDR3 region is CSAGSAGYEQYF. As DNA, the CDR3 is TGCAGCGCCGGGTCAGCTGGCTACGAGCAGTACTTC.

The J gene is TRBJ1-1, the V gene TRBV28; a possible D gene is TRBD1 (5 bases). The CDR3 runs to 11 residues. In germline, CDR1 is MDHEN, CDR2 SYDVKM. Trimming pared 2 bases from V and 10 bases from J, leaving 8 bases between. The CDR3 is CASSLGAGAFF. For the CDR3, the DNA is TGTGCCAGCAGTTTAGGGGCTGGAGCTTTCTTT.

The count of this clone is one. The chain is built from TRBV18 and TRBJ2-2; D remains unclear. Germline CDR1 is KGHSH and CDR2 is LQKENI. This CDR3 contains 15 residues. V lost 6 bases, J lost 4 bases, and 15 bases lay in between. The CDR3 is CASSPKLVRTGELFF. As DNA, the CDR3 is TGTGCCAGCTCCCCTAAGCTAGTGCGCACCGGGGAGCTGTTTTTT.

There are a few counts of this clone. The chain employs TRBV6-6 and TRBJ2-3; possible D gene TRBD2, 6 bases. The CDR3 sequence is 16 residues long. V was trimmed by 7 bases and J by 3 bases, leaving 20 bases between them. Germline CDR1 is MNHNY and CDR2 is SVGAGI (reference sequence). The CDR3 protein is CASKTGFSRGTDTQYF. The CDR3 nucleotides read TGTGCCAGCAAGACGGGATTCTCGCGGGGTACAGATACGCAGTATTTT.